The 28 T cell receptor beta chains in this list originate from one sample, sequenced in a study of HIV-infected patients and healthy controls. cDNA was made from about 500 ng RNA using alpha and beta constant primers. Using multiplexing indices, alpha and beta chain libraries were generated apart by chain-specific third strand synthesis. TCRdb re-analysed the 5' RACE reads in MiXCR, keeping a single row per CDR3 protein. Of thousands of distinct CDR3 sequences in the sample, less than 9.5% were seen once. The repertoire came from unfractionated whole blood and reflected all unsorted peripheral T cells. This specimen was blood, taken before antiretroviral therapy. These receptors came from an adult with HIV infection.

This clonotype was counted ten times or more. This chain joins TRBV21-1 and TRBJ1-1. TRBV21-1 is a documented pseudogene. The CDR3 contains 10 residues. The DNA of the CDR3 is TGTGCCATGAAGCGAACTGAAGCTTTCTTT. Its translation: CAMKRTEAFF.

Only a few counts were recorded for this clonotype. V usage is TRBV6-1 and J usage is TRBJ2-3; D perhaps matches TRBD2 (5 bases). The CDR3 totals 16 residues. V was clipped by 0 bases and J by 2 bases, with 12 bases between them. The germline V gene encodes CDR1 MNHNS and CDR2 SASEGT. CDR3 nucleotide sequence: TGTGCCAGCAGTGAAGCGTGGGCGGGCCTCACAGATACGCAGTATTTT. The encoded protein is CASSEAWAGLTDTQYF.

This clonotype qualifies as medium-sized (0.01 to 0.1%). V usage is TRBV11-2 and J usage is TRBJ2-2; the D gene is possibly TRBD2 (6 bases). Between the trimmed V and J ends, which lost 1 base and 6 bases, there was a span of 12 bases. The CDR3 runs 15 residues. Germline CDR1 is SGHAT and CDR2 is FQNNGV. CDR3 loop: CASSLVFAGPGELFF. In nucleotides, the CDR3 is TGTGCCAGCAGCTTAGTCTTCGCGGGGCCCGGGGAGCTGTTTTTT.

This clonotype is classed as medium-sized. This chain uses TRBV6-5 with TRBJ1-1; D remains ambiguous. The V and J ends lost 2 bases and 1 base respectively, with 8 bases between them. The CDR3 contains 14 residues. The germline gives CDR1 MNHEY, CDR2 SVGAGI. CDR3 in amino acids: CASSYVGENTEAFF. The CDR3 nucleotides are TGTGCCAGCAGTTACGTCGGGGAGAACACTGAAGCTTTCTTT.

Relative to its sample, this clonotype is medium-sized (0.01 to 0.1%). The J gene is TRBJ1-1, the V gene TRBV14; 8 bases agree with TRBD1. The CDR3 extends over 15 amino acids. V dropped 2 bases and J dropped 4; count of bases not matched to a gene: 6. Germline assignment: CDR1 SGHDN and CDR2 FVKESK. The CDR3 sequence is CASSQNQGAGTEAFF. CDR3 DNA sequence: TGTGCCAGCAGCCAAAACCAGGGGGCTGGCACTGAAGCTTTCTTT.

Sample share makes this clonotype medium-sized. This chain joins TRBV6-2 or TRBV6-3 and TRBJ2-1; D gene uncertain. The CDR3 is 15 residues long. Trimming stripped 2 bases from V and 7 bases from J, with 15 bases between. Germline V gene data show CDR1 as MNHEY and CDR2 as SVGEGT. The CDR3 loop reads CASSYLTVIWNEQFF. The CDR3 DNA sequence: TGTGCCAGCAGTTACCTGACGGTTATATGGAATGAGCAGTTCTTC.

This clonotype was picked up many times. This chain uses TRBV30 with TRBJ2-2; D is perhaps TRBD2 (7 bases). The CDR3 is 15 amino acids. V was trimmed by 4 bases and J by 2 bases, leaving 14 bases between them. The germline gives CDR1 GTSNPN, CDR2 SVGIG (reference sequence). The CDR3 spells CAWIHRGANTGELFF. CDR3 coding DNA: TGTGCCTGGATTCACCGGGGGGCAAACACCGGGGAGCTGTTTTTT. Filled out from reference TRBV30 and TRBJ2-2, the complete variable domain reads SQTIHQWPATLVQPVGSPLSLECTVEGTSNPNLYWYRQAAGRGLQLLFYSVGIGQISSEVPQNLSASRPQDRQFILSSKKLLLSDSGFYLCAWIHRGANTGELFFGEGSRLTVL.

Within the sample, this clonotype is medium-sized. The chain couples TRBV7-2 to TRBJ2-3, with D possibly being TRBD2 (5 bases). V was trimmed by 3 bases and J by 0 bases, leaving 10 bases between them. The CDR3 loop spans 15 amino acids. Per the germline V gene, CDR1 is SGHTA and CDR2 is FQGNSA. In DNA form, the CDR3 reads TGTGCCAGCAGCTTGGACTTTGCTAGCACAGATACGCAGTATTTT. It encodes CASSLDFASTDTQYF. Complete variable domain (other parts from reference TRBV7-2 and TRBJ2-3): GAGVSQSPSNKVTEKGKDVELRCDPISGHTALYWYRQSLGQGLEFLIYFQGNSAPDKSGLPSDRFSAERTGGSVSTLTIQRTQQEDSAVYLCASSLDFASTDTQYFGPGTRLTVL.

By share of the sample, this clonotype is large. J is TRBJ2-2 and V is TRBV3-1; 7 bases are a match to TRBD2. The junction had 4 bases not matched to a gene; V was cut back by 2 bases and J by 4 bases. This CDR3 has 15 residues. The germline V gene has CDR1 LGHDT and CDR2 YNNKEL (reference sequence). CDR3 sequence: CASSQSWGGTGELFF. For the CDR3, the DNA is TGTGCCAGCAGCCAATCGTGGGGGGGCACCGGGGAGCTGTTTTTT.

This clonotype is medium-sized (0.01 to 0.1%) in the sample. The V call is TRBV2, the J call TRBJ2-7; 12 bases are a match to TRBD1. Per the germline V gene, CDR1 is SNHLY and CDR2 is FYNNEI. This CDR3 comprises 15 residues. J lost 2 bases, V lost 6 bases, and 5 bases had no gene match. CDR3 bases: TGTGCCAGCAGGGGGGACAGGGGGCGACCCTACGAGCAGTACTTC. As protein: CASRGDRGRPYEQYF.

J is TRBJ1-1 and V is TRBV7-9; D is undetermined. Trimming cost V 5 bases and J 5 bases, with 9 bases left between them. Germline-derived CDR1 and CDR2 are SEHNR and FQNEAQ (reference sequence). CDR3 length: 12 amino acids. CDR3 coding DNA: TGTGCCAGCAGCGTCCGGGAGACTGAAGCTTTCTTT. Its protein is CASSVRETEAFF. Full variable domain (outside the CDR3, taken from reference TRBV7-9 and TRBJ1-1): DTGVSQNPRHKITKRGQNVTFRCDPISEHNRLYWYRQTLGQGPEFLTYFQNEAQLEKSRLLSDRFSAERPKGSFSTLEIQRTEQGDSAMYLCASSVRETEAFFGQGTRLTVV.

By share, this clonotype ranks as medium-sized. V is TRBV29-1 and J is TRBJ2-1; D is possibly TRBD1 (6 bases). CDR1 is SQVTM, CDR2 ANQGSEA, per germline. The germline V and J ends were trimmed by 7 bases and 4 bases, with 17 bases remaining between them. The CDR3 loop spans 14 amino acids. As DNA, the CDR3 is TGCAGCGCCCCTCAGAACAGGGCATACAATGAGCAGTTCTTC. Its protein is CSAPQNRAYNEQFF.

This clonotype came up many times. The chain employs TRBV28 and TRBJ2-3; D unclear. V was cut by 5 bases and J by 0 bases, with 6 bases left in between. Germline V lookup: CDR1 MDHEN, CDR2 SYDVKM. This CDR3 is built from 13 residues. CDR3 in DNA: TGTGCCAGCAGTACCACTAGCACAGATACGCAGTATTTT. It is translated as CASSTTSTDTQYF.

Within the sample, this clonotype is medium-sized. The chain joins TRBV5-6 to TRBJ2-3; 7 nucleotides line up with TRBD1. The ends lost 4 bases at V and 1 base at J; junction bases unmatched: 9. CDR3 length: 16 residues. The germline V gene encodes CDR1 SGHDT and CDR2 YYEEEE. The CDR3 DNA follows: TGTGCCAGCAGCAAACGACAGGGAAAAGGCACAGATACGCAGTATTTT. Protein sequence: CASSKRQGKGTDTQYF.

By sample share, this clonotype is medium-sized. The chain couples TRBV6-1 to TRBJ2-7; D not resolved. The CDR3 has 15 residues. Trimming stripped 2 bases from V and 6 bases from J, with 17 bases between. The germline V gene has CDR1 MNHNS and CDR2 SASEGT. CDR3 amino acids: CASSEMTSRLGEQYF. The CDR3 DNA reads TGTGCCAGCAGTGAAATGACATCCCGGCTCGGCGAGCAGTACTTC.

This clonotype was observed at least ten times. The chain uses TRBV6-2 or TRBV6-3 and TRBJ2-3; either TRBD1 or TRBD2 may fit D (5 bases each). This CDR3 region has 14 residues. Germline V gene lookup returns CDR1 MNHEY and CDR2 SVGEGT. Deletions cut 5 bases from V and 3 bases from J, with 12 bases between. The CDR3 here is CASSGGVRTDTQYF. In DNA form, the CDR3 reads TGTGCCAGCAGTGGGGGAGTAAGAACAGATACGCAGTATTTT.

In this sample, this clonotype turned up many times. The chain links TRBV7-9 to TRBJ1-2; TRBD1 is a possible D gene (6 bases). With 1 base removed from V and 4 bases from J, the gap between germline ends came to 13 bases. The germline CDR1 and CDR2 sequences are SEHNR and FQNEAQ (reference sequence). The CDR3 consists of 15 residues. CDR3 amino acids: CASSLDLGGGYGYTF. DNA for the CDR3: TGTGCCAGCAGCTTAGATTTAGGGGGAGGCTATGGCTACACCTTC.

Many counts were recorded for this clonotype. The CDR3 protein is CASSLIDLAGVSYNEQFF. In DNA form, the CDR3 reads TGCGCCAGCAGCTTAATCGACTTAGCGGGAGTATCCTACAATGAGCAGTTCTTC. The chain is built from TRBV5-1 and TRBJ2-1; 9 nucleotides match TRBD2. Germline V gene lookup returns CDR1 SGHRS and CDR2 YFSETQ. V was clipped by 2 bases and J by 1 base; unmatched bases: 10. The CDR3 totals 18 residues. Together with reference TRBV5-1 and TRBJ2-1, the CDR3 gives the full variable domain: KAGVTQTPRYLIKTRGQQVTLSCSPISGHRSVSWYQQTPGQGLQFLFEYFSETQRNKGNFPGRFSGRQFSNSRSEMNVSTLELGDSALYLCASSLIDLAGVSYNEQFFGPGTRLTVL.

The chain employs TRBV6-6 and TRBJ1-2, with TRBD1 identical over 10 bases. Trimming took 2 bases from V and 6 from J; bases not matched to a gene: 3. The CDR3 has 14 residues. Germline V gives CDR1 MNHNY, CDR2 SVGAGI (reference sequence). The CDR3 loop reads CASSYGTGVNGYTF. The CDR3, as DNA: TGTGCCAGCAGTTACGGGACAGGGGTTAATGGCTACACCTTC.

This clonotype was observed many times. The V call is TRBV5-5, the J call TRBJ2-7; TRBD1 aligns across 9 bases. CDR3 size: 15 residues. Germline V gene data show CDR1 as SGHKS and CDR2 as YYEKEE (reference sequence). V dropped 2 bases and J dropped 2; count of bases not matched to a gene: 5. CDR3 region: CASSFGTGSTYEQYF. In nucleotides, the CDR3 is TGTGCCAGCAGCTTTGGGACAGGGTCAACCTACGAGCAGTACTTC.

This clonotype has a count of ten or more. This chain uses TRBV5-5 with TRBJ2-7, with TRBD2 identical over 10 bases. From germline, CDR1 is SGHKS and CDR2 YYEKEE (reference sequence). CDR3 size: 17 residues. J gave up 4 bases and V 0 bases, and 10 bases lay outside the gene matches. In DNA, the CDR3 is TGTGCCAGCAGCTTGGCGTCTAGCGGGAGTTTTCTATACGAGCAGTACTTC. The encoded protein is CASSLASSGSFLYEQYF.

This clonotype was recorded a few times. The CDR3 nucleotides read TGCGCCAGCAGCCAAGGACAATTAAGGGCGGCCGCCAAAAACATTCAGTACTTC. It encodes CASSQGQLRAAAKNIQYF. The chain employs TRBV4-1 and TRBJ2-4; D remains ambiguous. Trimming removed 1 base at V and 1 base at J, with 17 bases between. CDR3 length equals 18 residues. Per the germline V gene, CDR1 is MGHRA and CDR2 is YSYEKL.

This clonotype was seen ten or more times. The V call is TRBV18, the J call TRBJ1-4; D is perhaps TRBD1 (5 bases). Germline lookup yields CDR1 KGHSH and CDR2 LQKENI. This CDR3 region has 14 residues. Trimming cost V 3 bases and J 5 bases, with 10 bases left between them. CDR3 nucleotides: TGTGCCAGCTCACCGGGACGGGGGAATGAAAAACTGTTTTTT. Its protein product is CASSPGRGNEKLFF.

Judged by abundance, this clonotype is medium-sized. The rearrangement joins TRBV13 to TRBJ2-1; 12 nucleotides line up with TRBD2. CDR1 and CDR2 from the germline V gene are PRHDT and FYEKMQ (reference sequence). V shed 1 base and J 3 bases; nucleotides not matched to a gene: 7. The CDR3 consists of 18 residues. The CDR3 nucleotides read TGTGCCAGCAGCTTAGCCCTAGCGGGAGGGCCTCTCTACAATGAGCAGTTCTTC. Its protein product is CASSLALAGGPLYNEQFF.

This clonotype was observed at least ten times. The chain employs TRBV24-1 and TRBJ1-4; TRBD1 agrees at 10 bases. The CDR3 has 17 amino acids. V shed 5 bases and J 2 bases; nucleotides not matched to a gene: 7. Germline values: CDR1 KGHDR, CDR2 SFDVKD. The CDR3 is CATSAGQGPATNEKLFF. The CDR3 DNA reads TGTGCCACCAGTGCGGGACAGGGGCCGGCTACTAATGAAAAACTGTTTTTT.

This clonotype appeared many times. This sequence joins TRBV27 and TRBJ2-7; TRBD2 matches at 16 bases. This CDR3 is built from 16 residues. The germline gives CDR1 MNHEY, CDR2 SMNVEV (reference sequence). With V trimmed by 6 bases and J by 3 bases, 5 bases remained unmatched. The CDR3 bases are TGTGCCAGCAGGCGGGGACTAGCGGGAGGGGTCTACGAGCAGTACTTC. Protein: CASRRGLAGGVYEQYF.

Ten or more counts support this clonotype. This chain links TRBV6-5 with TRBJ2-7; D may be TRBD2 (5 bases). CDR1 is MNHEY, CDR2 SVGAGI, per germline. The CDR3 sequence is 13 residues long. CDR3 bases: TGTGCAGCAGCGTCCGGGGAAGCCTACGAGCAGTACTTC. Amino acids: CAAASGEAYEQYF.

Many counts were recorded for this clonotype. The V call is TRBV6-1, the J call TRBJ2-5; D is unclear. CDR3 length equals 13 residues. Trimming shortened V by 4 bases and J by 7 bases, and 13 bases separated the two germline ends. CDR1 and CDR2 (germline): MNHNS, SASEGT. The CDR3 spells CASSGSGLTTQYF. CDR3 nucleotide sequence: TGTGCCAGCAGTGGGTCCGGGCTTACGACCCAGTACTTC.